The clone carrying this TCR beta chain was observed a handful of times. Its antigen is not known. The data originate from a study of T cells in Graves' hyperthyroidism and ophthalmopathy. Orbital computed tomography, thyroid ultrasound, serum thyroxine and TRAb, and clinical symptoms together informed the diagnoses. Isolation of PBMCs was performed on 10 ml fresh peripheral blood. Amplification targeted TCR beta CDR3 regions from RNA transcripts. An initial round of RT-PCR targeting the TCR CDR3 relied on the HTBI primer set. TCRdb reprocessed the multiplex PCR reads via MiXCR and lists one record per CDR3 protein. The data contain more than 650,000 distinct CDR3 sequences, about 15% of them singletons. Study observations and caveats: A model of 13 V-J features distinguished ophthalmopathy from stable hyperthyroidism.

Unmatched junction bases numbered 3, after V lost 1 base and J lost 8 bases. Germline V lookup: CDR1 SGDLS, CDR2 YYNGEE. The CDR3 runs 14 residues. Sequencing was performed on blood. This sequence originates from a woman under 30 with Graves' hyperthyroidism. The V gene is TRBV9, the J gene TRBJ1-4; TRBD1 matches 9 bases. Written as DNA, the CDR3 is TGTGCCAGCAGCGTATTGACAGGGGGAGAAAAACTGTTTTTT. Translated: CASSVLTGGEKLFF.